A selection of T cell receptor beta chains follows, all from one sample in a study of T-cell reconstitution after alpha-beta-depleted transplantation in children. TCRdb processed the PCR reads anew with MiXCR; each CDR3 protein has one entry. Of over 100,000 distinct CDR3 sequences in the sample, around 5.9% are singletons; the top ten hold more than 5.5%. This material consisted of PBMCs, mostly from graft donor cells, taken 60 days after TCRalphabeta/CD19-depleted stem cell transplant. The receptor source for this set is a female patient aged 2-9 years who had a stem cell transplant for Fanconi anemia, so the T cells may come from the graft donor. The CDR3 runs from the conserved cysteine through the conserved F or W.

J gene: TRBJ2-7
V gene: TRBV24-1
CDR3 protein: CATSDPTSGGAHEQYF

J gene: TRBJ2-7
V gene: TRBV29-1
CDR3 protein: CSVWGAADYEQYF

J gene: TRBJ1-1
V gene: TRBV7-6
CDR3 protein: CASSLDGETTEAFF

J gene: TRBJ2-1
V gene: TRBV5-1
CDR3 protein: CASSLPGAIGEQFF

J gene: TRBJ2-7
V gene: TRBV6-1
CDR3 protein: CASSADSFYEQYF

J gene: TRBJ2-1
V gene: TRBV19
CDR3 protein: CASSMSPSSYNEQFF

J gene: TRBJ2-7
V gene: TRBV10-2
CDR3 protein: CASRAGDEQYF

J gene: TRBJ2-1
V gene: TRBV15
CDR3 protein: CATSRDRGRFNEQFF

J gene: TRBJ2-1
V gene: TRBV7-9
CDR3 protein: CASSHGTSGSLDEQFF

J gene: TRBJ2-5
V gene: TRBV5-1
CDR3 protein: CASRRVDIRHETQYF

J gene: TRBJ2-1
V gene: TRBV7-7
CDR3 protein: CASSLSLASSYNEQFF